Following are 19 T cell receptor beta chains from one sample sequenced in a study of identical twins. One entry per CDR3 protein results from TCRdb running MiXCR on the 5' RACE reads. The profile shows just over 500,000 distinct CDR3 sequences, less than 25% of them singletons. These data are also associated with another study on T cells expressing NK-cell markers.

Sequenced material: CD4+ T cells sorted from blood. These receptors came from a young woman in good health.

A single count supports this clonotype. The DNA for the CDR3 is TGCGCCAGCGAGAATCAAGCTTTCTTT. Translating gives CASENQAFF. The chain uses TRBV23-1 and TRBJ1-1; no reliable D call. TRBV23-1 is reported as an ORF; its role is uncertain. The CDR3 length is 9 residues. V gave up 8 bases and J gave up 9 bases, with 7 bases separating them.

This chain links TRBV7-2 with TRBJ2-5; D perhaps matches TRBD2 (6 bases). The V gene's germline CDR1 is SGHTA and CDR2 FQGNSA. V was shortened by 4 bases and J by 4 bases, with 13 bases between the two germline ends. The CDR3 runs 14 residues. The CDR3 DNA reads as TGTGCCAGCAGCTCACTGGGGAGGTCAGAGACCCAGTACTTC. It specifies CASSSLGRSETQYF.

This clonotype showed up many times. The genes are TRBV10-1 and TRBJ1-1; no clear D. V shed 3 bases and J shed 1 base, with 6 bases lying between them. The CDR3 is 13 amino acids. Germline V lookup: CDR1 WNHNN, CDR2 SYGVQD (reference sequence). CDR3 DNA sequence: TGCGCCAGCAGTGAATCCAAGAACACTGAAGCTTTCTTT. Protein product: CASSESKNTEAFF.

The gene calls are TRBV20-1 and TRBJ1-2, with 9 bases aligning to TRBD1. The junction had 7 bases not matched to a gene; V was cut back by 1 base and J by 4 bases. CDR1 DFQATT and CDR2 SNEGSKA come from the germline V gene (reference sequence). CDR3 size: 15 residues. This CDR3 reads CSARAQGAPGYGYTF. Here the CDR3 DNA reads TGCAGTGCTAGAGCACAGGGGGCCCCTGGCTATGGCTACACCTTC.

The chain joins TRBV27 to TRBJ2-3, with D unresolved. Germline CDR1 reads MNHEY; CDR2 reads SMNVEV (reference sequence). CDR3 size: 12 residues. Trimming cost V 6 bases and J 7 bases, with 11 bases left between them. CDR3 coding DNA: TGTGCCAGCAGATCTGGGCTCCATACGCAGTATTTT. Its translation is CASRSGLHTQYF.

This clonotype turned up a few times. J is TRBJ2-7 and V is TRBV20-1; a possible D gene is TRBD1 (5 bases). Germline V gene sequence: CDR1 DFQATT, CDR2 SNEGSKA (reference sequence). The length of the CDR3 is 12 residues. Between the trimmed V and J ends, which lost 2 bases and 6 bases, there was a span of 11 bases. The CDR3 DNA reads TGCAGTGCTAGAAGGGGCCTCTCCGAGCAGTACTTC. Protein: CSARRGLSEQYF.

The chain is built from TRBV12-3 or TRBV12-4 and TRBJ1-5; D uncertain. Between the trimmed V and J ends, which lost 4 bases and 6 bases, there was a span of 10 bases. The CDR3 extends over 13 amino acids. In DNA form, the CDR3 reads TGTGCCAGCAGTTGGGCGGTAATTCAGCCCCAGCATTTT. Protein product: CASSWAVIQPQHF.

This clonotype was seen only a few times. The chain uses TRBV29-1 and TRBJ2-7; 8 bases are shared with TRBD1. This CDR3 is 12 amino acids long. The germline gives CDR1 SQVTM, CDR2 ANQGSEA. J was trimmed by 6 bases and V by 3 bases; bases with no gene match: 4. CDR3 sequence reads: CSVEGQVSEQYF. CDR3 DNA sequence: TGCAGCGTTGAGGGACAGGTTTCCGAGCAGTACTTC.

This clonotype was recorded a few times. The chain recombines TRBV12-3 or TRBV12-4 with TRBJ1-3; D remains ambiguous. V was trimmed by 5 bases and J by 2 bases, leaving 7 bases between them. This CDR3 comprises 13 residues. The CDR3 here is CASSLLPGNTIYF. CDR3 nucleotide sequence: TGTGCCAGCAGTCTCCTACCTGGAAACACCATATATTTT.

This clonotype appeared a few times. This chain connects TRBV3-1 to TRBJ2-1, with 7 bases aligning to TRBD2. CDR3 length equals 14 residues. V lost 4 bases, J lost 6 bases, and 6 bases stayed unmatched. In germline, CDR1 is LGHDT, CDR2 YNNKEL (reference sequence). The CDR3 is CASSPRLALNEQFF. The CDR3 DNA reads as TGTGCCAGCAGCCCCCGACTAGCTCTCAATGAGCAGTTCTTC.

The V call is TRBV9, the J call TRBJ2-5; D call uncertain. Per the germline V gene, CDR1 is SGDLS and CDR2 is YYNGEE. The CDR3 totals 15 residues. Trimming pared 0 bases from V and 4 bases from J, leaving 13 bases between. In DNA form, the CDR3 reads TGTGCCAGCAGCGTAGAGGCTAGTTCTATAGAGACCCAGTACTTC. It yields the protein CASSVEASSIETQYF.

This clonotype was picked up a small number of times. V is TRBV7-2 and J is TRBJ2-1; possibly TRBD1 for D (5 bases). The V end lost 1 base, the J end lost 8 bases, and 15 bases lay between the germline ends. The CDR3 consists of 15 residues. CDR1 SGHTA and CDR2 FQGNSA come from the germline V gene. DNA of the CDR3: TGTGCCAGCAGCTTAGTCGGGTCAGGGTTACATGAGCAGTTCTTC. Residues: CASSLVGSGLHEQFF. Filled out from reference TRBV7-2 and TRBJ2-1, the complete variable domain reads GAGVSQSPSNKVTEKGKDVELRCDPISGHTALYWYRQSLGQGLEFLIYFQGNSAPDKSGLPSDRFSAERTGGSVSTLTIQRTQQEDSAVYLCASSLVGSGLHEQFFGPGTRLTVL.

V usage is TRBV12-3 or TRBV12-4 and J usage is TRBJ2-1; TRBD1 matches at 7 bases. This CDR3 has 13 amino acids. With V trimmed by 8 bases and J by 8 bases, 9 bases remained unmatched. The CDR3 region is CASGPRGGDEQFF. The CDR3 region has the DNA TGTGCCAGCGGCCCGAGAGGGGGCGATGAGCAGTTCTTC.

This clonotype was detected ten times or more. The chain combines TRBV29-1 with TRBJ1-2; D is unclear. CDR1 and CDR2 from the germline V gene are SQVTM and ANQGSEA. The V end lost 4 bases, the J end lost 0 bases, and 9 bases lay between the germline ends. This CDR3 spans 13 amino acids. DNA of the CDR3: TGCAGCGTTGCCCGGGAAGCTAACTATGGCTACACCTTC. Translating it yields CSVAREANYGYTF.

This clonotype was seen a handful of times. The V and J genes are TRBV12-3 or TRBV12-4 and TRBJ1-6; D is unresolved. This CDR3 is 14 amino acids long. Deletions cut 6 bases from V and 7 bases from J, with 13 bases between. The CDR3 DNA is TGTGCCAGCAGCCCCCTATTGGGCAATTCACCCCTCCACTTT. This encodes CASSPLLGNSPLHF.

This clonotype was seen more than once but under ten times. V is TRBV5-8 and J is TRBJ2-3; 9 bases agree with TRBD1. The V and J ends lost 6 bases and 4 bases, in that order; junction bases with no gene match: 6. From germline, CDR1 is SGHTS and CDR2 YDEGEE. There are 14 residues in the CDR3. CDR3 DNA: TGTGCCAGCAACAGGGGGCATAGGGCAGATACGCAGTATTTT. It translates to CASNRGHRADTQYF.

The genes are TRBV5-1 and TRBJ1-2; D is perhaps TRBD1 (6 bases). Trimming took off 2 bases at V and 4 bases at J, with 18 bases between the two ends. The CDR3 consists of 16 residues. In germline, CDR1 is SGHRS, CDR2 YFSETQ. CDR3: CASSFGQTSEFYGYTF. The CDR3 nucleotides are TGCGCCAGCAGCTTTGGACAGACCTCAGAATTCTATGGCTACACCTTC.

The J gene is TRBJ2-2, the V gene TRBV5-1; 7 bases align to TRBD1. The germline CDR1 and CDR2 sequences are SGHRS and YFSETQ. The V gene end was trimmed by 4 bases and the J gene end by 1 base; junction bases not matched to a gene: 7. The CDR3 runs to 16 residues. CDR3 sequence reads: CASSPRWTGNTGELFF. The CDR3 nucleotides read TGCGCCAGCAGCCCCCGTTGGACAGGGAACACCGGGGAGCTGTTTTTT.

The CDR3 loop reads CATGRDNNEQFF. Written as DNA, the CDR3 is TGTGCCACCGGCCGGGACAACAATGAGCAGTTCTTC. The J gene is TRBJ2-1, the V gene TRBV24-1; a weak D match, TRBD1 (6 bases). Germline assignment: CDR1 KGHDR and CDR2 SFDVKD. This CDR3 spans 12 amino acids. Trimming left V 9 bases short and J 5 bases short, with 10 bases between.